The text below deals with one T cell receptor (beta chain). These data are taken from a study of blood T cell repertoires in COVID-19. For the study at large: Both acute and convalescent COVID-19 samples were obtained from the United States, Italy and Spain. PBMCs, B-cell-depleted T cells, or T cells provided the cDNA or gDNA that made up the material.

V lost 6 bases and J lost 6; bases outside the gene matches: 8. CDR1 LGHNA and CDR2 YSLEER come from the germline V gene. The CDR3 is made up of 15 amino acids. How the authors handled the data: Using reference gene primer amplification, nucleated cell counts were estimated. Data came from immunoSEQ multiplex PCR; TCRdb stores just in-frame clones and leaves some out. V and J calls and clone size are given by that table; D and trimming were obtained from the DNA. This table holds tens of thousands of clones, 65% to 80% found once. The V gene is TRBV4-3, the J gene TRBJ1-3; 10 bases align to TRBD1. The sequence was collected from a woman aged 80 or over with active or convalescent COVID-19. Source material: peripheral blood. The CDR3 region has the DNA TGCGCCAGCAGACGCGGACAGGGGGAATCAAACACCATATATTTT. Amino acids: CASRRGQGESNTIYF.